The 32 T cell receptor beta chains reported below all come from one sample, sequenced in a study of blood T cells in healthy people across ages. Next came a second PCR, run for about 7 to 12 cycles, which used a sample-barcoded 5' primer along with a J-beta primer mix. TCRdb redid the calling of the 5' RACE reads with MiXCR, one entry per CDR3 protein. The data show about 1,800,000 distinct CDR3 sequences, about 30% seen once. The sample taken for sequencing was blood. The receptors here all came from a woman aged 30 to 39 in good health.

This clonotype was recorded a few times. As the CDR3 is not closed by the conserved phenylalanine or tryptophan, this likely results from a read error. The chain uses TRBV4-3 and TRBJ2-3; D unresolved. Germline values: CDR1 LGHNA, CDR2 YSLEER. This CDR3 has 13 residues. V gave up 1 base and J gave up 6 bases, with 8 bases separating them. The CDR3 nucleotides are TGCGCCAGCAGCCAAGGTTTTAGGGATACGCAGTATGTT. Its protein is CASSQGFRDTQYV.

This chain connects TRBV9 to TRBJ2-1; 11 bases are shared with TRBD1. Trimming at V came to 4 bases and at J to 6 bases, leaving 12 bases not matched to a gene. The CDR3 spans 17 residues. Germline V lookup: CDR1 SGDLS, CDR2 YYNGEE. The CDR3 protein is CASSSRGTGGRINEQFF. The CDR3 region has the DNA TGTGCCAGCAGCTCAAGGGGGACAGGGGGACGGATCAATGAGCAGTTCTTC.

The chain recombines TRBV20-1 with TRBJ1-2; 9 nucleotides align to TRBD1. Germline V gene data show CDR1 as DFQATT and CDR2 as SNEGSKA (reference sequence). This CDR3 has 13 residues. The V gene end was trimmed by 5 bases and the J gene end by 4 bases; junction bases not matched to a gene: 5. DNA of the CDR3: TGCAGTGCTCGGACAGGGGACCTCTATGGCTACACCTTC. Amino acid sequence: CSARTGDLYGYTF.

The V gene is TRBV28, the J gene TRBJ1-4; 12 nucleotides match TRBD1. With V trimmed by 6 bases and J by 8 bases, 7 bases remained unmatched. Per germline, CDR1 MDHEN and CDR2 SYDVKM. CDR3 length: 15 amino acids. CDR3 in DNA: TGTGCCAGCAGCCGGGACAGGGGGCTCGGGGAAAAACTGTTTTTT. Protein product: CASSRDRGLGEKLFF. Full variable domain (remainder filled in from reference TRBV28 and TRBJ1-4): DVKVTQSSRYLVKRTGEKVFLECVQDMDHENMFWYRQDPGLGLRLIYFSYDVKMKEKGDIPEGYSVSREKKERFSLILESASTNQTSMYLCASSRDRGLGEKLFFGSGTQLSVL.

The rearrangement uses TRBV12-3 or TRBV12-4 and TRBJ2-1, with D uncertain. The V end lost 5 bases, the J end lost 2 bases, and 10 bases lay between the germline ends. The CDR3 is 14 residues long. The CDR3 DNA reads as TGTGCCAGCAGTGCCAGTTGGCCCTACAATGAGCAGTTCTTC. Residues: CASSASWPYNEQFF.

V gene TRBV7-2 combines with J gene TRBJ2-7, with D unclear. The CDR3 has 14 amino acids. Trimming took off 4 bases at V and 7 bases at J, with 17 bases between the two ends. Per the germline V gene, CDR1 is SGHTA and CDR2 is FQGNSA. CDR3 nucleotide sequence: TGTGCCAGCAGCTCTCTTGTGGGCTACAATGAGCAGTACTTC. The encoded protein is CASSSLVGYNEQYF.

This clonotype showed up just a few times. The gene calls are TRBV5-4 and TRBJ2-5, with D perhaps TRBD2 (5 bases). The CDR3 is 12 amino acids. The V and J ends lost 6 bases and 7 bases respectively, with 13 bases between them. Looked up from germline, CDR1 is SGHNT and CDR2 is YYREEE (reference sequence). The CDR3 coding sequence is TGTGCCAGCAAAGTAGATCGGGGGACCCAGTACTTC. This gives the protein CASKVDRGTQYF.

On this clonotype itself: A much larger clone sits a single nucleotide away, making a read error possible. The chain couples TRBV10-2 to TRBJ2-7; D is possibly TRBD1 (6 bases). The CDR3 runs to 12 residues. Trimming stripped 6 bases from V and 7 bases from J, with 13 bases between. CDR1 and CDR2 (germline): WSHSY, SAAADI. CDR3 sequence (DNA): TGCGCCAGCAGACACGACAGGAATGAGCAGTACTTC. Protein sequence: CASRHDRNEQYF.

V is TRBV20-1 and J is TRBJ2-3; D possibly corresponds to TRBD1 (6 bases). Germline lookup yields CDR1 DFQATT and CDR2 SNEGSKA (reference sequence). V was trimmed by 4 bases and J by 12 bases, leaving 14 bases between them. The CDR3 runs to 11 residues. The CDR3 DNA reads TGCAGTGCTATAGCGACAGGTAGACAGTATTTT. It specifies CSAIATGRQYF.

The chain combines TRBV28 with TRBJ1-2; TRBD1 agrees at 7 bases. CDR1 is MDHEN, CDR2 SYDVKM, per germline. The CDR3 loop spans 15 amino acids. V lost 8 bases to trimming and J lost 2 bases; unmatched junction nucleotides: 11. CDR3 region: CASFTGQARNYGYTF. In DNA form, the CDR3 reads TGTGCCAGCTTCACCGGACAGGCCCGCAACTATGGCTACACCTTC.

Written as DNA, the CDR3 is TGTGCCTGTTCCGGACTAGCGGGCAATGAGCAGTACTTC. Its translation is CACSGLAGNEQYF. The genes are TRBV30 and TRBJ2-4; 11 positions agree with TRBD2. The CDR3 length is 13 residues. Germline V gene sequence: CDR1 GTSNPN, CDR2 SVGIG (reference sequence). Germline trimming cut 6 bases from V and 13 bases from J; bases unmatched to any gene: 11. Full variable domain (rest looked up from reference TRBV30 and TRBJ2-4): SQTIHQWPATLVQPVGSPLSLECTVEGTSNPNLYWYRQAAGRGLQLLFYSVGIGQISSEVPQNLSASRPQDRQFILSSKKLLLSDSGFYLCACSGLAGNEQYFGAGTRLSVL.

On this clonotype itself: A read error may account for a junction end that differs from germline. The chain has TRBV20-1 and TRBJ1-5, with 8 bases lining up with TRBD1. Germline V lookup: CDR1 DFQATT, CDR2 SNEGSKA (reference sequence). This CDR3 has 13 amino acids. CDR3 sequence (DNA): TGCGGTGCTAGGGGACAGGCCGATCAGCCCCAGCATTTT. It translates to CGARGQADQPQHF.

This chain uses TRBV12-3 or TRBV12-4 with TRBJ2-3; perhaps TRBD1 as D (5 bases). The length of the CDR3 is 15 residues. Deletions cut 4 bases from V and 0 bases from J, with 11 bases between. The CDR3 DNA is TGTGCCAGCAGTTACGGACATACTAGCACAGATACGCAGTATTTT. It is translated as CASSYGHTSTDTQYF.

To note about this clonotype: The junction does not match germline at one end; this may be a read error. This rearrangement joins TRBV2 to TRBJ2-6; the D gene is possibly TRBD1 (5 bases). The V gene's germline CDR1 is SNHLY and CDR2 FYNNEI. This CDR3 comprises 17 residues. The CDR3 DNA reads as TGTGCCAGCTCCAGGTCAGAAACGTACTCTGGGGCCAACGTCCCGACTTTC. Translating it yields CASSRSETYSGANVPTF.

Details on this clonotype: With a much larger clone just one base away, this may be a read error. This chain links TRBV7-2 with TRBJ2-7; D is perhaps TRBD1 (5 bases). Germline CDR1 is SGHTA and CDR2 is FQGNSA. CDR3 size: 15 residues. Trimming removed 4 bases at V and 5 bases at J, with 18 bases between. The CDR3: CASSWAGRARNEQYF. The CDR3 DNA is TGTGCCAGCAGCTGGGCCGGCAGGGCTAGGAACGAGCAGTACTTC. Based on the CDR3 plus reference TRBV7-2 and TRBJ2-7, the full variable domain is GAGVSQSPSNKVTEKGKDVELRCDPISGHTALYWYRQSLGQGLEFLIYFQGNSAPDKSGLPSDRFSAERTGGSVSTLTIQRTQQEDSAVYLCASSWAGRARNEQYFGPGTRLTVT.

The chain is built from TRBV11-2 and TRBJ2-5; TRBD2 agrees at 7 bases. Germline-derived CDR1 and CDR2 are SGHAT and FQNNGV. V shed 7 bases and J 4 bases; nucleotides not matched to a gene: 9. The CDR3 covers 14 residues. The CDR3 DNA is TGTGCCAGCACCCCCGTGACTAGCCCAGAGACCCAGTACTTC. Its translation is CASTPVTSPETQYF.

This clonotype was found a few times. This could be a read error, since a much larger clone is one nucleotide away. This chain joins TRBV7-3 and TRBJ2-1; D perhaps matches TRBD2 (6 bases). The V and J ends lost 1 base and 5 bases respectively, with 21 bases between them. CDR1 is SGHTA, CDR2 FQGTGA, per germline. The length of the CDR3 is 18 residues. The chain's CDR3 is CASSLRRASENLHNEQFF. The CDR3 nucleotides read TGTGCCAGCAGCTTAAGGCGGGCTAGCGAAAATTTGCACAATGAGCAGTTCTTC.

This clonotype appeared a single time. The chain uses TRBV12-3 or TRBV12-4 and TRBJ2-7; D tentatively fits TRBD1 or TRBD2 (6 bases each). The ends were cut back, 7 bases at V and 2 bases at J, with 18 bases in the middle. The CDR3 is made up of 15 amino acids. Here the CDR3 reads CASTTQGGLPYEQYF. The CDR3 DNA reads as TGTGCCAGCACCACACAAGGGGGACTCCCCTACGAGCAGTACTTC.

This clonotype was observed a few times. The rearrangement uses TRBV5-5 and TRBJ2-3; TRBD2 matches at 10 bases. V was clipped by 0 bases and J by 8 bases; unmatched bases: 6. The CDR3 extends over 15 amino acids. Per germline, CDR1 SGHKS and CDR2 YYEKEE (reference sequence). CDR3 DNA sequence: TGTGCCAGCAGCTTGGGAGGACTAGCGGTGACTACGCAGTATTTT. It translates to CASSLGGLAVTTQYF. The full variable domain, in which reference TRBV5-5 and TRBJ2-3 provide the parts outside the CDR3, is DAGVTQSPTHLIKTRGQQVTLRCSPISGHKSVSWYQQVLGQGPQFIFQYYEKEERGRGNFPDRFSARQFPNYSSELNVNALLLGDSALYLCASSLGGLAVTTQYFGPGTRLTVL.

Turning to this clonotype: A much larger clone sits a single nucleotide away, making a read error possible. This chain links TRBV12-3 or TRBV12-4 with TRBJ2-5; maybe TRBD2 (5 bases). The DNA end lines up better with TRBJ2-1; the J call may be wrong. The CDR3 is 14 residues long. CDR3 amino acids: CASSLPSGQETQFF. As DNA, the CDR3 is TGTGCCAGCAGTTTACCCAGCGGCCAAGAGACCCAGTTCTTC.

This sequence joins TRBV18 and TRBJ2-4, with D perhaps TRBD1 (5 bases). The CDR3 extends over 17 amino acids. Trimming took off 1 base at V and 13 bases at J, with 26 bases between the two ends. Germline V gene sequence: CDR1 KGHSH, CDR2 LQKENI. The CDR3 bases are TGTGCCAGCTCACCACTCCGGGCGTTCGAAGGGGTCCAAGCCCAGTACTTC. This codes for CASSPLRAFEGVQAQYF.

The chain has TRBV20-1 and TRBJ2-7; unclear D gene. Trimming removed 0 bases at V and 3 bases at J, with 9 bases between. This CDR3 contains 13 residues. The germline CDR1 and CDR2 sequences are DFQATT and SNEGSKA (reference sequence). In DNA, the CDR3 is TGCAGTGCTAGAGATAAAGGGCACTACGAGCAGTACTTC. It specifies CSARDKGHYEQYF.

This clonotype was picked up a small number of times. The chain links TRBV7-2 to TRBJ1-1; no reliable D call. The germline gives CDR1 SGHTA, CDR2 FQGNSA. The CDR3 totals 14 residues. V was shortened by 2 bases and J by 5 bases, with 12 bases between the two germline ends. This chain's CDR3 is CASSLIGVPTEAFF. CDR3 coding DNA: TGTGCCAGCAGCTTAATTGGGGTCCCAACTGAAGCTTTCTTT. Using reference TRBV7-2 and TRBJ1-1 for the parts outside the CDR3, the full variable domain is GAGVSQSPSNKVTEKGKDVELRCDPISGHTALYWYRQSLGQGLEFLIYFQGNSAPDKSGLPSDRFSAERTGGSVSTLTIQRTQQEDSAVYLCASSLIGVPTEAFFGQGTRLTVV.

In its sample, this clonotype was seen a few times. The chain joins TRBV7-2 to TRBJ1-2, with 8 bases aligning to TRBD1. V dropped 5 bases and J dropped 3; count of bases not matched to a gene: 8. CDR3 length: 15 amino acids. Germline-derived CDR1 and CDR2 are SGHTA and FQGNSA. CDR3 nucleotide sequence: TGTGCCAGCAGCGAATACCTACAGGGGGACTATGGCTACACCTTC. Translated, it gives CASSEYLQGDYGYTF.

This clonotype was seen only a few times. This rearrangement joins TRBV12-3 or TRBV12-4 to TRBJ2-2; D is perhaps TRBD1 or TRBD2 (5 bases each). V dropped 6 bases and J dropped 7 bases, with 15 bases sitting between them. This CDR3 comprises 14 residues. CDR3 region: CASRPGTRSGELFF. The DNA of the CDR3 is TGTGCCAGCAGGCCAGGGACGCGCAGCGGGGAGCTGTTTTTT.

As concerns this clonotype: Germline and junction disagree at one end, which may indicate a read error. This sequence joins TRBV6-2 or TRBV6-3 and TRBJ1-6; D unclear. The CDR3 is 13 residues long. Germline V lookup: CDR1 MNHEY, CDR2 SVGEGT. The CDR3 coding sequence is TGTACCAGTAAGGGTGTATGGAATTCACCCCTCCACTTT. Translation gives CTSKGVWNSPLHF.

The J gene is TRBJ2-3, the V gene TRBV20-1; weak D call: TRBD2 (6 bases). This CDR3 comprises 14 residues. Between the trimmed V and J ends, which lost 6 bases and 2 bases, there was a span of 15 bases. Germline loops: CDR1 DFQATT, CDR2 SNEGSKA (reference sequence). CDR3 residues: CSARDLGNTDTQYF. Written as DNA, the CDR3 is TGCAGTGCCCGGGACTTGGGGAACACAGATACGCAGTATTTT.

The chain couples TRBV4-1 to TRBJ2-7; maybe TRBD1 (5 bases). Germline V gene lookup returns CDR1 MGHRA and CDR2 YSYEKL. This CDR3 has 15 amino acids. Trimming removed 1 base from V and 6 bases from J, with 16 bases in between. For the CDR3, the DNA is TGCGCCAGCAGCCAAGGATTGAAGGGGCACGGCGAGCAGTACTTC. Translating it yields CASSQGLKGHGEQYF.

For this clonotype: Being one base from a much bigger clone, this may be a read error. The chain recombines TRBV20-1 with TRBJ2-5; 10 nucleotides agree with TRBD2. The J call may not be correct, given that the DNA end is closer to TRBJ2-7. From germline, CDR1 is DFQATT and CDR2 SNEGSKA (reference sequence). The CDR3 loop spans 15 amino acids. This CDR3 is CGARDTAGGIYEQYF. The CDR3 DNA reads as TGCGGTGCTAGAGATACAGCGGGAGGGATCTACGAGCAGTACTTC.

This clonotype has more than one count but fewer than ten. The rearrangement links TRBV6-6 to TRBJ1-1; possibly TRBD1 for D (5 bases). Trimming stripped 8 bases from V and 4 bases from J, with 17 bases between. The CDR3 has 14 residues. Germline CDR1 and CDR2: MNHNY and SVGAGI (reference sequence). CDR3 region: CASSPTRGSTEAFF. CDR3 DNA: TGTGCCAGCTCCCCTACGAGGGGTTCCACTGAAGCTTTCTTT.

The V and J genes are TRBV2 and TRBJ2-3, with 8 bases identical to TRBD2. The germline gives CDR1 SNHLY, CDR2 FYNNEI. The CDR3 has 14 amino acids. The V segment lost 8 bases and the J segment 1 base; nucleotides outside the gene matches: 5. The CDR3 nucleotides are TGTGCCAGCCTGCGGGAGGTACGCACAGATACGCAGTATTTT. It yields the protein CASLREVRTDTQYF.

Concerning this clonotype: This could be a read error, since a much larger clone is one nucleotide away. The chain is built from TRBV20-1 and TRBJ2-5, with TRBD2 identical over 7 bases. The CDR3 totals 14 residues. Germline CDR1 reads DFQATT; CDR2 reads SNEGSKA (reference sequence). The CDR3 nucleotides are TGCAGTGCTAGAGTCGGGACTAAACAAGAGACCCGGTACTTC. Protein: CSARVGTKQETRYF.